Listed below are T cell receptor beta chains from one sample, sequenced in a study of shared clonotypes between healthy human individuals. Produced via immunoSEQ multiplex PCR; TCRdb's table is partial and in-frame only. The data hold about 680,000 clones, with around 73% observed a single time. The sample taken for sequencing was memory CD4+ T cells sorted from blood. The receptors stem from a woman aged 25 to 39 in good health. Each CDR3 is given without its conserved first and last residue. D genes are given only for firm matches.

j_gene: TRBJ2-1; v_gene: TRBV18; d_gene: TRBD2; CDR3aa: ASSPTMTSGSYNEQF
j_gene: TRBJ2-1; v_gene: TRBV11-1; d_gene: NA; CDR3aa: ASSPQVGNEQF
j_gene: TRBJ2-7; v_gene: TRBV30; d_gene: TRBD1; CDR3aa: AYRTGVTYEQY
j_gene: TRBJ1-2; v_gene: TRBV5-1; d_gene: TRBD1; CDR3aa: ASSTGQTRNYGYT
j_gene: TRBJ1-2; v_gene: TRBV11-2; d_gene: NA; CDR3aa: ASSLVGAGYGYT
j_gene: TRBJ2-2; v_gene: TRBV28; d_gene: NA; CDR3aa: ASKYPGSTAGRGTGELF
j_gene: TRBJ1-2; v_gene: TRBV19; d_gene: TRBD1; CDR3aa: ASSEQGTRYGYT
j_gene: TRBJ1-1; v_gene: TRBV19; d_gene: NA; CDR3aa: ASSMVLETEAF
j_gene: TRBJ2-1; v_gene: TRBV5-6; d_gene: NA; CDR3aa: ASSLDRGTLSYNEQF
j_gene: TRBJ2-3; v_gene: TRBV2; d_gene: TRBD2; CDR3aa: ASSGLAGGFTDTQY
j_gene: TRBJ1-2; v_gene: TRBV19; d_gene: NA; CDR3aa: ASSTRRGGYGYT
j_gene: TRBJ1-1; v_gene: TRBV29-1; d_gene: TRBD1; CDR3aa: SVKSDRGVFGNTEAF
j_gene: TRBJ1-1; v_gene: TRBV7-2; d_gene: TRBD1; CDR3aa: ASSPRGGSTEAF
j_gene: TRBJ2-5; v_gene: TRBV10-2; d_gene: NA; CDR3aa: ASSELGGERQETQY
j_gene: TRBJ1-3; v_gene: TRBV28; d_gene: NA; CDR3aa: ASISWANGNTIY
j_gene: TRBJ2-3; v_gene: TRBV25-1; d_gene: TRBD1; CDR3aa: ASSYLTGGVDTQY
j_gene: TRBJ1-6; v_gene: TRBV27; d_gene: NA; CDR3aa: ASSPRYGSPLH
j_gene: TRBJ2-1; v_gene: TRBV28; d_gene: NA; CDR3aa: ASSLLGDSYNEQF
j_gene: TRBJ2-7; v_gene: TRBV2; d_gene: NA; CDR3aa: ASRAERRTYEQY
j_gene: TRBJ2-1; v_gene: TRBV27; d_gene: NA; CDR3aa: ASSLRRTEYNEQF
j_gene: TRBJ1-4; v_gene: TRBV19; d_gene: TRBD1; CDR3aa: ASSPRQGANEKLF
j_gene: TRBJ2-7; v_gene: TRBV5-4; d_gene: TRBD1; CDR3aa: ASSLSTGGQEQY
j_gene: TRBJ1-5; v_gene: TRBV28; d_gene: TRBD1; CDR3aa: ASRQNRGPNQPQH
j_gene: TRBJ2-3; v_gene: TRBV7-2; d_gene: NA; CDR3aa: ASSSAQRTSTDTQY
j_gene: TRBJ2-7; v_gene: TRBV7-8; d_gene: TRBD2; CDR3aa: ASSLGTSGSGYEQY
j_gene: TRBJ1-2; v_gene: TRBV4-1; d_gene: NA; CDR3aa: ASSQDRVLNYGYT
j_gene: TRBJ2-3; v_gene: TRBV9; d_gene: NA; CDR3aa: ASSQRTPSTDTQY
j_gene: TRBJ2-1; v_gene: TRBV2; d_gene: NA; CDR3aa: ASSETVTGSSNEQF
j_gene: TRBJ1-4; v_gene: TRBV19; d_gene: TRBD1; CDR3aa: ASSTPPGQGTVKLF
j_gene: TRBJ1-3; v_gene: TRBV5-1; d_gene: NA; CDR3aa: ASSFAFSSGNTIY
j_gene: TRBJ2-7; v_gene: TRBV28; d_gene: TRBD2; CDR3aa: ASTSGGSFEQY
j_gene: TRBJ2-5; v_gene: TRBV6-4; d_gene: NA; CDR3aa: ASSDGVVRETQY
j_gene: TRBJ2-3; v_gene: TRBV6-1; d_gene: NA; CDR3aa: ASSDRSPDTQY